Sequencing of this T cell receptor beta chain was carried out in a study of blood T cell repertoires in COVID-19. Produced via immunoSEQ multiplex PCR; TCRdb's table is partial and in-frame only. The sample has about 220,000 clones, about 85% seen once. The germline CDR1 and CDR2 sequences are MNHEY and SMNVEV (reference sequence). CDR3 length equals 13 residues. V was pared by 2 bases and J by 1 base, with 5 bases between. Notes on this clone: Other DNA sequences in this specimen translate into the identical CDR3.

This chain links TRBV27 with TRBJ1-1; D gene ambiguous. The source is a man aged 45-60 years who had recovered from COVID-19. Sequencing used peripheral blood. CDR3: CASSLRENTEAFF. For the CDR3, the DNA is TGTGCCAGCAGTTTAAGAGAGAACACTGAAGCTTTCTTT.